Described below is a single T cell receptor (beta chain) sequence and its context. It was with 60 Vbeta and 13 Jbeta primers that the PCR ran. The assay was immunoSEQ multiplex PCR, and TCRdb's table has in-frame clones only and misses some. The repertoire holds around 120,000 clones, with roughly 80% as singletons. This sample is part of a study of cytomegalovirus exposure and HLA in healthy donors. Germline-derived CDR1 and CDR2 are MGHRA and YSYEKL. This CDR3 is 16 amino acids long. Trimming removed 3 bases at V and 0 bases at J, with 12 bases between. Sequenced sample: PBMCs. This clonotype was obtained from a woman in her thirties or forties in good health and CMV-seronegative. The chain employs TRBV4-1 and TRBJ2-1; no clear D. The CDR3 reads CASSHPDRSSYNEQFF. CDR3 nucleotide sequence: TGCGCCAGCAGCCACCCCGACCGGAGCTCCTACAATGAGCAGTTCTTC.